Shown below are 20 T cell receptor beta chains from a single sample sequenced in a study of blood T cell repertoires in COVID-19 (dated by TCRdb to about 2020). The library was prepared using the immunoSEQ multiplex PCR assay. TCRdb stores this immuneACCESS table with in-frame sequences only. Part of the clones is absent; in the studies checked, under half of the shortfall reflects unresolved V genes, and no reason is known for the rest. The sample table lists hundreds of thousands of clones, under 95% of them with a count of one. 1.9% of the sample is in the top ten clones. Sequencing used PBMCs or T cells enriched from blood (not recorded which). The receptors originated from a woman younger than 35 who had recovered from COVID-19.

The chain has TRBV7-2 and TRBJ1-1; D is ambiguous. Germline CDR1 SGHTA, CDR2 FQGNSA. V dropped 3 bases and J dropped 3 bases, with 11 bases sitting between them. This CDR3 spans 14 amino acids. The CDR3 DNA follows: TGTGCCAGCAGCTTGACTATGGGGTACACTGAAGCTTTCTTT. Amino acid sequence: CASSLTMGYTEAFF.

V is TRBV7-8 and J is TRBJ1-4, with 7 nucleotides matching TRBD1. From germline, CDR1 is SGHVS and CDR2 FQNEAQ. V was pared by 1 base and J by 11 bases, with 4 bases of the junction left unmatched. The CDR3 is 13 residues long. For the CDR3, the DNA is TGTGCCAGCAGCTTAGACAGGGGCTCGAAACTGTTTTTT. This gives the protein CASSLDRGSKLFF. Full variable domain (remainder filled in from reference TRBV7-8 and TRBJ1-4): GAGVSQSPRYKVAKRGQDVALRCDPISGHVSLFWYQQALGQGPEFLTYFQNEAQLDKSGLPSDRFFAERPEGSVSTLKIQRTQQEDSAVYLCASSLDRGSKLFFGSGTQLSVL.

The chain couples TRBV28 to TRBJ1-3; possibly TRBD1 for D (6 bases). The CDR3 contains 17 residues. V shed 2 bases and J shed 2 bases, with 16 bases lying between them. Germline lookup yields CDR1 MDHEN and CDR2 SYDVKM. CDR3 DNA sequence: TGTGCCAGCAGTTTAATATTCGGGGCAGGGGCTGGAAACACCATATATTTT. Its protein product is CASSLIFGAGAGNTIYF.

The chain links TRBV18 to TRBJ1-2, with D possibly TRBD1 on 6 matching bases. Germline V gene data show CDR1 as KGHSH and CDR2 as LQKENI. The CDR3 runs to 16 residues. V was cut by 0 bases and J by 5 bases, with 16 bases left in between. CDR3 residues: CASSPPSRGFGYGYTF. The CDR3 nucleotides read TGTGCCAGCTCACCACCGTCCAGGGGCTTTGGTTATGGCTACACCTTC.

The sample holds a few counts of this clone. The chain has TRBV24-1 and TRBJ1-2; D remains unclear. Germline lookup yields CDR1 KGHDR and CDR2 SFDVKD. CDR3 length equals 14 residues. The ends were cut back, 3 bases at V and 1 base at J, with 8 bases in the middle. The CDR3 protein is CATSDPGVNYGYTF. DNA of the CDR3: TGTGCCACCAGTGATCCCGGGGTTAACTATGGCTACACCTTC.

This chain joins TRBV24-1 and TRBJ1-5; 7 positions agree with TRBD1. Per the germline V gene, CDR1 is KGHDR and CDR2 is SFDVKD. V gave up 4 bases and J gave up 3 bases; unmatched junction bases: 8. This CDR3 has 16 residues. DNA for the CDR3: TGTGCCACCAGTGACCAGCGGACAGGCTTCAATCAGCCCCAGCATTTT. It specifies CATSDQRTGFNQPQHF.

The chain has TRBV18 and TRBJ1-1; 8 nucleotides match TRBD1. This CDR3 is 14 amino acids long. Trimming at V came to 4 bases and at J to 3 bases, leaving 4 bases not matched to a gene. The germline V gene encodes CDR1 KGHSH and CDR2 LQKENI. As DNA, the CDR3 is TGTGCCAGCTCACTGTCGACAGGGGACACTGAAGCTTTCTTT. Translating it yields CASSLSTGDTEAFF.

The V gene is TRBV2, the J gene TRBJ2-5, with a weak D call TRBD2 (6 bases). This CDR3 comprises 13 residues. The V end was cut by 7 bases, the J end by 5 bases, with 14 bases between. Germline values: CDR1 SNHLY, CDR2 FYNNEI. As DNA, the CDR3 is TGTGCCAGCACGTCGGGGGTCGGGGAGACCCAGTACTTC. Encoded protein: CASTSGVGETQYF.

The CDR3 here is CASSPPGPDSSYGYTF. The CDR3 nucleotides read TGTGCCAGCTCACCTCCTGGCCCGGACAGCAGCTATGGCTACACCTTC. The chain is built from TRBV18 and TRBJ1-2, with D possibly matching TRBD1 (6 bases). The CDR3 length is 16 residues. Trimming pared 3 bases from V and 4 bases from J, leaving 18 bases between. CDR1 is KGHSH, CDR2 LQKENI, per germline. The variable domain in full, completed from reference TRBV18 and TRBJ1-2, reads NAGVMQNPRHLVRRRGQEARLRCSPMKGHSHVYWYRQLPEEGLKFMVYLQKENIIDESGMPKERFSAEFPKEGPSILRIQQVVRGDSAAYFCASSPPGPDSSYGYTFGSGTRLTVV.

The chain combines TRBV7-9 with TRBJ2-1; the match to TRBD2 covers 10 bases. V lost 6 bases and J lost 5; bases outside the gene matches: 4. This CDR3 contains 14 residues. Germline CDR1 SEHNR, CDR2 FQNEAQ (reference sequence). The CDR3 sequence: CASSDSGRNNEQFF. The CDR3 nucleotides read TGTGCCAGCAGTGATAGCGGGAGGAACAATGAGCAGTTCTTC.

The rearrangement links TRBV12-3 or TRBV12-4 to TRBJ1-2; 7 nucleotides match TRBD1. Losses at the gene ends were 7 bases for V and 8 bases for J; bases not matched to a gene: 7. The CDR3 has 12 residues. This CDR3 reads CASNREGGGYTF. In DNA form, the CDR3 reads TGTGCCAGCAATAGGGAAGGGGGCGGCTACACCTTC.

This sequence joins TRBV7-3 and TRBJ2-1, with no clear D. Germline V gene sequence: CDR1 SGHTA, CDR2 FQGTGA. The V gene lost 2 bases and the J gene lost 10 bases, with 18 bases spanning the gap. The CDR3 consists of 15 residues. CDR3 loop: CASSLFTATPGEQFF. The CDR3, as DNA: TGTGCCAGCAGCTTATTTACTGCAACCCCCGGGGAGCAGTTCTTC.

V usage is TRBV28 and J usage is TRBJ1-2; TRBD1 matches at 8 bases. Germline CDR1 MDHEN, CDR2 SYDVKM. The J segment lost 0 bases and the V segment lost 5 bases, leaving 8 bases of the junction unmatched. The CDR3 is made up of 16 amino acids. This CDR3 is CASSTTGAPTNYGYTF. The CDR3 nucleotides are TGTGCCAGCAGTACGACAGGGGCGCCGACTAACTATGGCTACACCTTC.

This chain links TRBV7-2 with TRBJ2-2; a possible D gene is TRBD2 (6 bases). The CDR3 has 17 residues. The germline CDR1 and CDR2 sequences are SGHTA and FQGNSA. Trimming left V 1 base short and J 4 bases short, with 16 bases between. The CDR3: CASSLVTGLATTGELFF. CDR3 DNA: TGTGCCAGCAGCTTAGTTACGGGTCTAGCGACCACCGGGGAGCTGTTTTTT.

The chain links TRBV7-2 to TRBJ2-1; 8 positions agree with TRBD2. The CDR3 runs 15 residues. With 5 bases clipped from V and 3 bases from J, the junction kept 6 bases outside the gene matches. Germline V gene data show CDR1 as SGHTA and CDR2 as FQGNSA. CDR3 residues: CASSQRAGDYNEQFF. Here the CDR3 DNA reads TGTGCCAGCAGCCAACGAGCGGGGGACTACAATGAGCAGTTCTTC.

Notes on this clone: The identical CDR3 is also encoded by other nucleotide sequences in the sample. V is TRBV18 and J is TRBJ2-7, with TRBD1 identical over 9 bases. The germline V gene encodes CDR1 KGHSH and CDR2 LQKENI. The V and J ends lost 3 bases and 4 bases, in that order; junction bases with no gene match: 1. This CDR3 contains 13 residues. This CDR3 is CASSPGTGYEQYF. As DNA, the CDR3 is TGTGCCAGCTCACCCGGGACAGGGTACGAGCAGTACTTC.

The chain links TRBV7-2 to TRBJ2-2; 12 bases agree with TRBD2. The V and J ends lost 5 bases and 4 bases, in that order; junction bases with no gene match: 8. The CDR3 has 17 amino acids. CDR1 and CDR2 (germline): SGHTA, FQGNSA. The CDR3 DNA reads as TGTGCCAGCAGCAGACTAGCGGGGGCATATTCCACCGGGGAGCTGTTTTTT. Its protein is CASSRLAGAYSTGELFF.

The chain uses TRBV5-1 and TRBJ1-2; 8 bases are a match to TRBD1. CDR1 and CDR2 from the germline V gene are SGHRS and YFSETQ. The CDR3 consists of 14 residues. The J segment lost 5 bases and the V segment lost 4 bases, leaving 7 bases of the junction unmatched. The CDR3 DNA follows: TGCGCCAGCAGCCCGAGGACAGGGCAATATGGCTACACCTTC. Its protein product is CASSPRTGQYGYTF.

This clone was counted a single time. The V gene is TRBV12-3 or TRBV12-4, the J gene TRBJ2-3, with 7 bases aligning to TRBD2. CDR3 length: 13 amino acids. V was pared by 6 bases and J by 6 bases, with 6 bases of the junction left unmatched. CDR3 DNA: TGTGCCAGCAGGATGACTAGCTGGGATACGCAGTATTTT. Protein: CASRMTSWDTQYF.

The V call is TRBV7-9, the J call TRBJ1-5; perhaps TRBD1 as D (5 bases). Germline values: CDR1 SEHNR, CDR2 FQNEAQ (reference sequence). Deletions cut 5 bases from V and 4 bases from J, with 9 bases between. CDR3 length equals 13 residues. This CDR3 reads CASSLQGNQPQHF. DNA for the CDR3: TGTGCCAGCAGCCTCCAGGGAAATCAGCCCCAGCATTTT.